The 6 T cell receptor beta chains below come from one sample, sequenced in a study of blood T cell repertoires in COVID-19. TCRdb keeps only in-frame clones here, not all; method: immunoSEQ multiplex PCR. The sample lists fewer than 200,000 clones, more than 70% occurring once. The sequenced material came from PBMCs or T cells enriched from blood (not recorded which). The receptors here all came from a woman in her fifties or sixties in a cohort exposed to, infected with or recovered from COVID-19 (not recorded which).

The genes are TRBV3-1 (or the pseudogene TRBV3-2) and TRBJ2-5; 9 nucleotides agree with TRBD2. The CDR3 runs 16 residues. Unmatched junction bases numbered 7, after V lost 0 bases and J lost 5 bases. Per germline, CDR1 LGHDT and CDR2 YNNKEL (reference sequence). The CDR3 sequence is CASSQDPAGGRETQYF. The CDR3 DNA sequence: TGTGCCAGCAGCCAAGATCCTGCGGGGGGGCGGGAGACCCAGTACTTC.

The J gene is TRBJ2-6, the V gene TRBV3-1 (or the pseudogene TRBV3-2); D not resolved. With 0 bases removed from V and 0 bases from J, the gap between germline ends came to 18 bases. Looked up from germline, CDR1 is LGHDT and CDR2 is YNNKEL (reference sequence). This CDR3 is built from 20 residues. DNA for the CDR3: TGTGCCAGCAGCCAAGATCCCCAAAGAGTCGAAATCTCTGGGGCCAACGTCCTGACTTTC. Its translation is CASSQDPQRVEISGANVLTF.

This clone was recorded at least ten times. This chain connects TRBV19 to TRBJ2-3; TRBD2 matches at 13 bases. The CDR3 is 18 residues long. With V trimmed by 4 bases and J by 2 bases, 9 bases remained unmatched. Germline CDR1 LNHDA, CDR2 SQIVND (reference sequence). This CDR3 is CASSKGPGTSGTTDTQYF. The CDR3 DNA reads TGTGCCAGTAGTAAGGGCCCAGGGACTAGCGGGACCACAGATACGCAGTATTTT.

This clone turned up a few times. J is TRBJ2-5 and V is TRBV28; TRBD2 agrees at 11 bases. Germline CDR1 is MDHEN and CDR2 is SYDVKM. The V gene end was trimmed by 2 bases and the J gene end by 4 bases; junction bases not matched to a gene: 9. This CDR3 contains 17 residues. CDR3 sequence reads: CASSLGVLAGGRETQYF. The CDR3 coding sequence is TGTGCCAGCAGTTTAGGAGTCTTAGCGGGGGGGCGAGAGACCCAGTACTTC.

The table lists this clone with a few counts. The gene calls are TRBV23-1 and TRBJ2-2; TRBD1 aligns across 11 bases. TRBV23-1 is an ORF, and what it does is uncertain. After removal of 3 bases from V and 5 bases from J, the junction contained 5 bases not matched to a gene. This CDR3 has 16 amino acids. The CDR3 DNA reads as TGCGCCAGCAGTCACCGGACAGGGGGCGGGACCGGGGAGCTGTTTTTT. It translates to CASSHRTGGGTGELFF.

The rearrangement links TRBV7-2 to TRBJ2-2; D is perhaps TRBD2 (6 bases). Deletions cut 1 base from V and 3 bases from J, with 9 bases between. Germline CDR1 SGHTA, CDR2 FQGNSA. The CDR3 runs 15 residues. CDR3 coding DNA: TGTGCCAGCAGCTTAGACGGGGGTGACACCGGGGAGCTGTTTTTT. It yields the protein CASSLDGGDTGELFF.